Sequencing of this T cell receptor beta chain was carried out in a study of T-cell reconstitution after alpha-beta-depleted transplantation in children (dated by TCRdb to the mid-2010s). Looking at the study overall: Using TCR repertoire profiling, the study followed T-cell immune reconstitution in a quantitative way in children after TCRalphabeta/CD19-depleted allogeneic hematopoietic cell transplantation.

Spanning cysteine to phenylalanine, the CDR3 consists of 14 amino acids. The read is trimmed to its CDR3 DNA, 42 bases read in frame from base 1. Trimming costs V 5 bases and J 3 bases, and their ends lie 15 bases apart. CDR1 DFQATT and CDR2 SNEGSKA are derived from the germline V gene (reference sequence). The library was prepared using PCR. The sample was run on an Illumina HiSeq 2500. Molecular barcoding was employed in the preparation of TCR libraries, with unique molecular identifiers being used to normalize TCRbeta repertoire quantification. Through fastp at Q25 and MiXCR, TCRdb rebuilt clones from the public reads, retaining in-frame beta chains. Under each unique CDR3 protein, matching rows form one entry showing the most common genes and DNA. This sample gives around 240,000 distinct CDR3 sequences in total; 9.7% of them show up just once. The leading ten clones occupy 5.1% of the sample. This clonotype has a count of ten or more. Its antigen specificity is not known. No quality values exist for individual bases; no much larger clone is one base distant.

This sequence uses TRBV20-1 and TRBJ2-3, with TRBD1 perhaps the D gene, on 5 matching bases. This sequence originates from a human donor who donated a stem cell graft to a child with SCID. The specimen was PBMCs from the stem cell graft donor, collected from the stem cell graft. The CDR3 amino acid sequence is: CSAPRQGLTDTQYF. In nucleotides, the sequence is TGCAGTGCTCCTCGGCAGGGCCTGACAGATACGCAGTATTTT.